This entry features one T cell receptor beta chain sequence. Its target is unknown. This entry comes from a study of shared clonotypes between healthy human individuals. Findings of the study overall: Sharing across a few donors was seen in about 5% of naive CD4 clonotypes.

The protocol was immunoSEQ multiplex PCR, while the TCRdb copy is restricted to in-frame clones and leaves out a portion. The data contain a few hundred thousand clones, 74% of them singletons. The CDR3 contains 11 residues. Germline CDR1 reads SGHTA; CDR2 reads FQGNSA. V was trimmed by 7 bases and J by 8 bases, leaving 9 bases between them. The source of this sequence is a man aged 30 to 45 in good health. V gene TRBV7-2 combines with J gene TRBJ2-1; D ambiguous. Sequencing input: memory CD4+ T cells sorted from blood. Subset defined: CD45RA-negative fraction. CDR3: CASMLTHEQFF. The CDR3 nucleotides read TGTGCCAGCATGCTTACGCATGAGCAGTTCTTC. The variable domain in full, with the rest retrieved from reference TRBV7-2 and TRBJ2-1, is GAGVSQSPSNKVTEKGKDVELRCDPISGHTALYWYRQSLGQGLEFLIYFQGNSAPDKSGLPSDRFSAERTGGSVSTLTIQRTQQEDSAVYLCASMLTHEQFFGPGTRLTVL.